Each of the 27 T cell receptor beta chains below was sequenced from the same sample in a study of T cell responses to AZD1222 COVID-19 vaccine. Assay used: immunoSEQ multiplex PCR; TCRdb lists only in-frame clones, some missing. The sample yields some 120,000 clones, 85% to 90% seen once. The sample here was peripheral blood, taken on day 0 of MenACWY control vaccination. The receptors were sampled from an adult in good health.

The genes are TRBV19 and TRBJ1-1; weak D call: TRBD1 (6 bases). Germline-derived CDR1 and CDR2 are LNHDA and SQIVND (reference sequence). V was shortened by 6 bases and J by 3 bases, with 23 bases between the two germline ends. This CDR3 is 17 amino acids long. The CDR3: CASSDLFSSTGYTEAFF. In DNA form, the CDR3 reads TGTGCCAGTAGCGACCTTTTCTCCTCGACAGGTTACACTGAAGCTTTCTTT.

The V call is TRBV20-1, the J call TRBJ2-1; 7 nucleotides line up with TRBD2. The germline V gene encodes CDR1 DFQATT and CDR2 SNEGSKA (reference sequence). This CDR3 has 18 amino acids. The trim removed 3 bases at V and 0 bases at J, leaving 14 bases unmatched. The CDR3 reads CSASRRGRGTGSYNEQFF. CDR3 nucleotide sequence: TGCAGTGCTAGTAGGCGCGGGAGAGGTACGGGCTCCTACAATGAGCAGTTCTTC.

The chain is built from TRBV7-3 and TRBJ2-1, with 9 bases lining up with TRBD2. The germline V gene encodes CDR1 SGHTA and CDR2 FQGTGA. The CDR3 runs 15 residues. After removal of 0 bases from V and 6 bases from J, the junction contained 3 bases not matched to a gene. The CDR3 DNA is TGTGCCAGCAGCTTAACACTAGCGGGCCCCAATGAGCAGTTCTTC. Its translation is CASSLTLAGPNEQFF.

This clone was seen only a few times. Other nucleotide sequences from this sample produce the same CDR3. The chain couples TRBV6-1 to TRBJ2-7; TRBD2 matches 12 bases. Germline V gene lookup returns CDR1 MNHNS and CDR2 SASEGT. With V trimmed by 2 bases and J by 2 bases, 1 base remained unmatched. The CDR3 is made up of 15 amino acids. The CDR3: CASSERLAGAYEQYF. CDR3 nucleotide sequence: TGTGCCAGCAGTGAAAGACTAGCGGGGGCCTACGAGCAGTACTTC.

The chain employs TRBV11-3 and TRBJ1-2; possible D gene TRBD1, 6 bases. V was pared by 2 bases and J by 7 bases, with 14 bases between. The CDR3 is 14 amino acids. Germline lookup yields CDR1 SGHNT and CDR2 YENEEA. CDR3 DNA sequence: TGTGCCAGCAGCTTAAACGGGGGGGGCATTGGCTACACCTTC. Translated, it gives CASSLNGGGIGYTF.

The genes are TRBV13 and TRBJ2-2; a possible D gene is TRBD2 (6 bases). CDR3 length: 13 residues. Germline V CDR1 and CDR2: PRHDT, FYEKMQ (reference sequence). V lost 4 bases to trimming and J lost 7 bases, with 10 bases between them. Written as DNA, the CDR3 is TGTGCCAGCAGCTACGGGAGTAACGGGGAGCTGTTTTTT. Translation gives CASSYGSNGELFF.

V and J are TRBV24-1 and TRBJ2-1; 7 nucleotides line up with TRBD1. V shed 4 bases and J 0 bases; nucleotides not matched to a gene: 8. The CDR3 consists of 17 residues. Germline loops: CDR1 KGHDR, CDR2 SFDVKD. In nucleotides, the CDR3 is TGTGCCACCAGTGACCCGGGACAGTCGAGCTCCTACAATGAGCAGTTCTTC. It codes for CATSDPGQSSSYNEQFF.

The chain couples TRBV6-1 to TRBJ2-5, with D maybe TRBD1 (6 bases). The V gene lost 4 bases and the J gene lost 6 bases, with 21 bases spanning the gap. Germline loops: CDR1 MNHNS, CDR2 SASEGT. CDR3 length: 16 amino acids. The CDR3 nucleotides read TGTGCCAGCAGTGGGTGGAACAGGGAACCGGGGAAGACCCAGTACTTC. This encodes CASSGWNREPGKTQYF.

V and J are TRBV24-1 and TRBJ2-1; TRBD1 matches 9 bases. The V gene end was trimmed by 3 bases and the J gene end by 8 bases; junction bases not matched to a gene: 13. This CDR3 has 17 residues. Per the germline V gene, CDR1 is KGHDR and CDR2 is SFDVKD. The CDR3 DNA reads as TGTGCCACCAGTGATGATACCGGGACAGGGAAGTGGGATGAGCAGTTCTTC. This sequence encodes CATSDDTGTGKWDEQFF.

This sequence joins TRBV4-3 and TRBJ2-1; no definite D call. Germline V gene sequence: CDR1 LGHNA, CDR2 YSLEER. Trimming left V 3 bases short and J 4 bases short, with 13 bases between. The CDR3 has 15 residues. This chain's CDR3 is CASSQINAPYNEQFF. The CDR3 coding sequence is TGCGCCAGCAGCCAGATAAACGCTCCATACAATGAGCAGTTCTTC.

This chain's CDR3 is CASSRGQNEQYF. In DNA form, the CDR3 reads TGTGCCAGCAGTAGGGGGCAAAACGAGCAGTACTTC. This chain links TRBV12-3 or TRBV12-4 with TRBJ2-7; 7 nucleotides match TRBD1. The CDR3 is made up of 12 amino acids. The V and J ends lost 5 bases and 5 bases, in that order; junction bases with no gene match: 3.

V usage is TRBV24-1 and J usage is TRBJ2-5; D not resolved. Trimming cost V 3 bases and J 1 base, with 8 bases left between them. Germline V gene lookup returns CDR1 KGHDR and CDR2 SFDVKD. This CDR3 comprises 14 residues. Written as DNA, the CDR3 is TGTGCCACCAGTGATCCTATTAGCCAAGAGACCCAGTACTTC. This gives the protein CATSDPISQETQYF.

V is TRBV4-1 and J is TRBJ1-1; perhaps TRBD1 as D (5 bases). Germline CDR1 MGHRA, CDR2 YSYEKL. CDR3 length: 15 residues. V was trimmed by 0 bases and J by 4 bases, leaving 12 bases between them. The CDR3 bases are TGCGCCAGCAGCCAAGAAGCAGGGACTCCCACTGAAGCTTTCTTT. Translating it yields CASSQEAGTPTEAFF.

This clone has a single count. The V gene is TRBV29-1, the J gene TRBJ1-2; 7 nucleotides match TRBD1. CDR1 is SQVTM and CDR2 is ANQGSEA in the germline V gene. This CDR3 comprises 13 residues. With V trimmed by 5 bases and J by 8 bases, 11 bases remained unmatched. CDR3 sequence reads: CSVSKGGRSGYTF. For the CDR3, the DNA is TGCAGCGTTTCTAAAGGGGGCCGATCGGGCTACACCTTC.

This rearrangement joins TRBV10-3 to TRBJ2-5; 8 bases are shared with TRBD2. The trim removed 1 base at V and 2 bases at J, leaving 6 bases unmatched. CDR1 ENHRY and CDR2 SYGVKD come from the germline V gene. The length of the CDR3 is 16 residues. The CDR3, as DNA: TGTGCCATCAGTGAGTTAGCGGGGAAGGAACAAGAGACCCAGTACTTC. Encoded protein: CAISELAGKEQETQYF.

This clone was observed once. This chain joins TRBV4-2 and TRBJ1-4; D is unresolved. Trimming removed 6 bases from V and 8 bases from J, with 10 bases in between. The CDR3 is 12 amino acids. Per germline, CDR1 LGHNA and CDR2 YNFKEQ. CDR3 DNA sequence: TGTGCCAGCAGGTCCACGGGGGAAAAACTGTTTTTT. Protein product: CASRSTGEKLFF.

Here the CDR3 DNA reads TGCGCCAGCAGCTTAGGAACACTCGATAGACAGGGCGAGCAGTACTTC. Translating gives CASSLGTLDRQGEQYF. The chain carries TRBV5-1 and TRBJ2-7, with 7 positions matching TRBD1. The CDR3 is 16 residues long. Germline CDR1 is SGHRS and CDR2 is YFSETQ. With 2 bases clipped from V and 6 bases from J, the junction kept 14 bases outside the gene matches.

The chain recombines TRBV5-4 with TRBJ1-4; the D gene is possibly TRBD1 (6 bases). The CDR3 consists of 15 residues. The V end lost 3 bases, the J end lost 6 bases, and 15 bases lay between the germline ends. The germline CDR1 and CDR2 sequences are SGHNT and YYREEE (reference sequence). CDR3 region: CASSSWEQGDEKLFF. In DNA, the CDR3 is TGTGCCAGCAGCTCATGGGAACAGGGTGATGAAAAACTGTTTTTT.

The chain links TRBV25-1 to TRBJ2-3, with TRBD2 as a possible D gene (6 bases). V was trimmed by 5 bases and J by 6 bases, leaving 15 bases between them. CDR3 length: 14 residues. Per germline, CDR1 MGHDK and CDR2 SYGVNS. The CDR3 here is CASSRQGLADTQYF. CDR3 nucleotides: TGTGCCAGCAGTCGGCAGGGTCTAGCGGATACGCAGTATTTT.

This sequence joins TRBV10-3 and TRBJ1-3; the D gene is possibly TRBD1 (6 bases). Trimming left V 4 bases short and J 0 bases short, with 10 bases between. This CDR3 comprises 15 residues. The germline V gene has CDR1 ENHRY and CDR2 SYGVKD. The CDR3 nucleotides read TGTGCCATCAGTGGGACAGTCTTCTCTGGAAACACCATATATTTT. Encoded protein: CAISGTVFSGNTIYF.

This chain uses TRBV6-5 with TRBJ1-4; maybe TRBD1 (5 bases). The CDR3 is made up of 15 amino acids. Trimming left V 8 bases short and J 3 bases short, with 16 bases between. Germline-derived CDR1 and CDR2 are MNHEY and SVGAGI. The CDR3 DNA reads TGTGCCAGCTCGCTCTCGGGGGGTTCTAATGAAAAACTGTTTTTT. This sequence encodes CASSLSGGSNEKLFF.

This clone has just one count. This rearrangement joins TRBV2 to TRBJ1-1; D gene unclear. This CDR3 is 12 amino acids long. The ends were cut back, 10 bases at V and 5 bases at J, with 14 bases in the middle. Germline V CDR1 and CDR2: SNHLY, FYNNEI. CDR3 sequence: CATVLQVTEAFF. For the CDR3, the DNA is TGTGCCACCGTACTTCAGGTGACTGAAGCTTTCTTT.

The rearrangement links TRBV30 to TRBJ1-6; weak D call: TRBD1 (6 bases). Germline CDR1 reads GTSNPN; CDR2 reads SVGIG (reference sequence). Trimming pared 3 bases from V and 3 bases from J, leaving 9 bases between. The CDR3 totals 14 residues. The CDR3 here is CAWRKDSYNSPLHF. DNA for the CDR3: TGTGCCTGGAGGAAGGACAGCTATAATTCACCCCTCCACTTT.

The chain is built from TRBV7-9 and TRBJ1-4; 9 bases fit TRBD1. Germline trimming cut 4 bases from V and 8 bases from J; bases unmatched to any gene: 5. The germline V gene encodes CDR1 SEHNR and CDR2 FQNEAQ (reference sequence). This CDR3 is built from 14 residues. In DNA, the CDR3 is TGTGCCAGCAGCTCCACAGGGGGCGGCGAAAAACTGTTTTTT. This sequence encodes CASSSTGGGEKLFF.

The V call is TRBV4-1, the J call TRBJ2-1; possibly TRBD2 for D (6 bases). In germline, CDR1 is MGHRA, CDR2 YSYEKL. CDR3 length: 15 amino acids. V dropped 1 base and J dropped 8 bases, with 15 bases sitting between them. CDR3 protein: CASSQGLALGYEQFF. The DNA for the CDR3 is TGCGCCAGCAGCCAAGGGCTAGCGTTGGGGTATGAGCAGTTCTTC.

This chain uses TRBV19 with TRBJ1-3; D uncertain. Germline lookup yields CDR1 LNHDA and CDR2 SQIVND (reference sequence). CDR3 size: 15 residues. CDR3 nucleotide sequence: TGTGCAGTGACTCCCTCGTATTCCTCTGGAAACACCATATATTTT. It encodes CAVTPSYSSGNTIYF.

CDR3 residues: CASSLGRGLGYGYTF. DNA of the CDR3: TGTGCCAGCAGCTTAGGGCGGGGGCTTGGCTATGGCTACACCTTC. This chain connects TRBV7-9 to TRBJ1-2; D may be TRBD1 (6 bases). The CDR3 has 15 residues. CDR1 SEHNR and CDR2 FQNEAQ come from the germline V gene (reference sequence). Trimming left V 1 base short and J 4 bases short, with 13 bases between.